These T cell receptor beta chains were read from a single sample in a study of CD8 T cells in Susac syndrome. TCRdb ran MiXCR on the immunoSEQ multiplex PCR reads and lists one entry per CDR3 protein. The top ten clones hold roughly 0.32% of a sample with about 90,000 distinct CDR3 sequences, 85% to 95% of them seen once. The material sequenced was CD8+ T cells from PBMCs. These receptors all stem from a human donor in good health. Each CDR3 is given with its conserved first and last residue. D genes are given only for firm matches. Expanded clones are given a class, and other clones once, few, many or no size at all.

TRBV10-2	-	TRBJ2-7	-	CASSDFGTDYEQYF	TGCGCCAGCAGTGACTTCGGGACGGACTACGAGCAGTACTTC
TRBV15	TRBD1	TRBJ2-7	-	CATSRDRGDRHSYEQYF	TGTGCCACCAGCAGAGATAGGGGGGACAGGCACTCCTACGAGCAGTACTTC
TRBV15	-	TRBJ2-5	-	CATSSLYNQETQYF	TGTGCCACCAGCAGTTTGTATAACCAAGAGACCCAGTACTTC
TRBV12-5	-	TRBJ2-7	-	CASGLGRSYEQYF	TGTGCTAGTGGTTTGGGCCGATCCTACGAGCAGTACTTC
TRBV4-1	-	TRBJ1-5	-	CASSQAPGFETNQPQHF	TGCGCCAGCAGCCAGGCTCCGGGGTTCGAGACCAATCAGCCCCAGCATTTT
TRBV29-1	-	TRBJ1-2	-	CSVVDIYGGYTF	TGCAGCGTCGTTGACATCTATGGAGGCTACACCTTC
TRBV7-4	TRBD2	TRBJ2-1	-	CASSSQTSGESNEQFF	TGTGCCAGCAGCTCCCAGACTAGCGGGGAGAGCAATGAGCAGTTCTTC
TRBV9	-	TRBJ1-2	-	CASSDNTGNGYTF	TGTGCCAGCAGCGACAACACGGGGAATGGCTACACCTTC
TRBV3-1	TRBD1	TRBJ1-2	-	CASRTQGAYGYTF	TGTGCCAGCAGGACACAGGGGGCCTATGGCTACACCTTC
TRBV7-8	-	TRBJ1-1	-	CASSLAADLTEAFF	TGTGCCAGCAGCTTAGCGGCAGACCTCACTGAAGCTTTCTTT
TRBV7-2	-	TRBJ2-2	-	CASSPVGGRGELFF	TGTGCCAGCAGCCCCGTGGGGGGTCGGGGGGAGCTGTTTTTT
TRBV19	-	TRBJ2-6	-	CATQWGAYRSGANVLTF	TGTGCCACCCAGTGGGGGGCCTACCGCTCTGGGGCCAACGTCCTGACTTTC
TRBV12-5	-	TRBJ1-4	-	CASGFLIPSGPYNEKLFF	TGTGCTAGTGGTTTCCTGATCCCCTCGGGCCCGTATAATGAAAAACTGTTTTTT
TRBV13	TRBD1	TRBJ2-5	-	CASSLVPGQGRETQYF	TGTGCCAGCAGCTTAGTTCCGGGACAGGGGCGAGAGACCCAGTACTTC
TRBV19	TRBD1	TRBJ1-2	-	CASSPAGGPNYGYTF	TGTGCCAGTAGTCCCGCAGGGGGACCTAACTATGGCTACACCTTC
TRBV29-1	-	TRBJ1-2	-	CSVEDREDGYTF	TGCAGCGTTGAAGATCGGGAAGATGGCTACACCTTC
TRBV7-9	-	TRBJ2-5	-	CASSLDQRDQETQYF	TGTGCCAGCAGCTTAGACCAACGAGACCAAGAGACCCAGTACTTC
TRBV6-5	-	TRBJ1-1	once	CASSHAGTEAFF	TGTGCCAGCAGCCACGCCGGAACTGAAGCTTTCTTT
TRBV15	TRBD2	TRBJ2-6	-	CATSRDETSGGPSGANVLTF	TGTGCCACCAGCAGAGATGAGACTAGCGGGGGGCCCTCTGGGGCCAACGTCCTGACTTTC
TRBV11-2	TRBD1	TRBJ2-3	-	CASSFTKGAGSTDTQYF	TGTGCCAGCAGCTTTACTAAGGGGGCAGGTAGCACAGATACGCAGTATTTT
TRBV3-1	-	TRBJ2-1	once	CASSYTGPSSYNEQFF	TGTGCCAGCAGCTACACGGGGCCTTCCTCCTACAATGAGCAGTTCTTC
TRBV7-9	-	TRBJ1-2	-	CASSLEGWTNYGYTF	TGTGCCAGCAGCTTAGAAGGCTGGACTAACTATGGCTACACCTTC